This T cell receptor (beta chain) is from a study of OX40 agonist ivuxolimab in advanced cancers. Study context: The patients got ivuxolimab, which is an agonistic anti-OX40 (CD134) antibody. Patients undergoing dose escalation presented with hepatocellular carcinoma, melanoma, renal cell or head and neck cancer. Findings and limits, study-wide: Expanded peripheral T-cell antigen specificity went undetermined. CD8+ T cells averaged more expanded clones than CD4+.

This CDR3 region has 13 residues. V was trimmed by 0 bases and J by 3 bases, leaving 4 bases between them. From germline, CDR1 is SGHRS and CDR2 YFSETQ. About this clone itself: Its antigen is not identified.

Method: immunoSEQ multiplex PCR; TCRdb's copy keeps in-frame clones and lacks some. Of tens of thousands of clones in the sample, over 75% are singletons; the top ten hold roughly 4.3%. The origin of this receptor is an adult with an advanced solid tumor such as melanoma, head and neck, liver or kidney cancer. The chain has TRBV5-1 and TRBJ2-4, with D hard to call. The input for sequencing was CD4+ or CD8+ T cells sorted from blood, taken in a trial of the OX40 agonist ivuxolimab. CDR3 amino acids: CASSLDGKNIQYF. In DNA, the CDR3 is TGCGCCAGCAGCTTGGATGGCAAAAACATTCAGTACTTC.